This T cell receptor beta chain was captured in a study of cytomegalovirus exposure and HLA in healthy donors. Sequencing was performed with immunoSEQ multiplex PCR; in TCRdb, only in-frame clones are kept and a portion is missing. The data show tens of thousands of clones, with roughly 94% seen just once and roughly 3.4% held by the top ten. Germline V gene lookup returns CDR1 SGHTS and CDR2 YDEGEE. The CDR3 contains 15 residues. J lost 1 base, V lost 4 bases, and 3 bases had no gene match. V usage is TRBV5-8 and J usage is TRBJ2-3; 10 bases fit TRBD2. This TCR was sampled from a woman aged 18-29 years in good health and CMV-seropositive. Sequencing input: PBMCs. The CDR3: CASSALAGGTDTQYF. CDR3 DNA sequence: TGTGCCAGCAGCGCCCTAGCGGGGGGCACAGATACGCAGTATTTT.